These 2 T cell receptor beta chains share one sample of origin, sequenced in a study of human T cells and chemical hapten exposure. TCRdb re-called the RACE reads with MiXCR, one entry per CDR3 protein. The sample includes a few hundred thousand distinct CDR3 sequences, approximately 5% of them seen just once. Sample time point: pre-sensitization, week 0. The treatment here: therapeutic diphenylcyclopropenone sensitization with weekly scalp DPC. The sequencing used whole blood, collected in connection with sensitization to the hapten diphenylcyclopropenone (DPC). The receptors shown here come from a woman aged 18-30 years with alopecia areata. Some clones in this sample may be carry-over from other donors' samples.

This clonotype was seen a handful of times. The V gene is TRBV4-3, the J gene TRBJ2-7; 10 bases are shared with TRBD1. The CDR3 contains 14 residues. The V gene's germline CDR1 is LGHNA and CDR2 YSLEER. V trimming: 4 bases; J trimming: 5 bases; junction bases outside the gene matches: 5. Here the CDR3 reads CASSRRTGGHEQYF. The CDR3, as DNA: TGCGCCAGCAGCCGCAGGACAGGGGGGCACGAGCAGTACTTC.

This clonotype has a handful of counts. The V and J genes are TRBV20-1 and TRBJ2-1; TRBD2 matches 10 bases. With V trimmed by 3 bases and J by 3 bases, 8 bases remained unmatched. Germline values: CDR1 DFQATT, CDR2 SNEGSKA (reference sequence). This CDR3 has 16 residues. CDR3 amino acids: CSASSGGTLVYNEQFF. For the CDR3, the DNA is TGCAGTGCTAGTAGCGGGGGGACTTTAGTCTACAATGAGCAGTTCTTC.